The following is a T cell receptor (beta chain) sequence with its context. Its antigen is currently unknown. These data originate in a study of cytomegalovirus exposure and HLA in healthy donors. PCR employed 60 Vbeta and 13 Jbeta primers. Data came from immunoSEQ multiplex PCR; TCRdb stores just in-frame clones and leaves some out. The sample consists of 150,000 to 160,000 clones, about 88% of them appearing once. Whole-study findings and limits: The authors reported that TCR beta sequences could predict HLA-A and HLA-B alleles. These predictions were accurate for most subjects in the first cohort.

Sequencing was carried out using PBMCs. The source of this sequence is a woman younger than 35 in good health and CMV-seronegative.

CDR3 sequence reads: CASSILAGELFF. Here the CDR3 DNA reads TGTGCCAGTAGTATATTAGCTGGGGAGCTGTTTTTT. J is TRBJ2-2 and V is TRBV19, with unresolved D. Trimming stripped 2 bases from V and 8 bases from J, with 6 bases between. The CDR3 contains 12 residues. Germline lookup yields CDR1 LNHDA and CDR2 SQIVND (reference sequence).